This paragraph reports one T cell receptor beta chain. This specimen comes from a study of control samples from healthy donors and cancer patients. Clones were read by immunoSEQ multiplex PCR, and TCRdb kept only the in-frame ones, dropping some. The sample gives about 110,000 clones, roughly 90% of which show up once; 7.8% is in the top ten. Trimming left V 7 bases short and J 16 bases short, with 15 bases between. The CDR3 is 11 amino acids. The germline V gene encodes CDR1 SGHDT and CDR2 YYEEEE. V and J are TRBV5-6 and TRBJ2-6; no clear D. This receptor was identified in a woman between 18 and 30 years old in good health. Sequenced input: blood. CDR3 residues: CASGSDGLLTF. CDR3 coding DNA: TGTGCCAGCGGATCAGACGGATTACTGACTTTC.